One and the same sample provided the 23 T cell receptor beta chains below, sequenced in a study of T cells in Graves' hyperthyroidism and ophthalmopathy. RNA transcripts provided the source from which TCR beta CDR3 regions were amplified. HTBI primers drove first-round RT-PCR of the TCR CDR3. TCRdb reprocessed the multiplex PCR reads with MiXCR, giving one entry per CDR3 protein. The table records about 480,000 distinct CDR3 sequences, around 15% of them present only once. Specimen: blood. These receptors all come from a woman in her late teens or twenties with Graves' hyperthyroidism.

This clonotype came up once. With a much larger clone just one base away, this may be a read error. The chain's CDR3 is CASSGRDRGGADTQYF. The CDR3 DNA sequence: TGTGCCAGTAGTGGGAGGGACAGGGGGGGTGCAGATACGCAGTATTTT. The J gene is TRBJ2-3, the V gene TRBV19; 11 nucleotides line up with TRBD1. Germline lookup yields CDR1 LNHDA and CDR2 SQIVND (reference sequence). Losses at the gene ends were 5 bases for V and 4 bases for J; bases not matched to a gene: 8. The CDR3 has 16 residues.

Of note for this clonotype: A much larger clone sits a single nucleotide away, making a read error possible. V gene TRBV7-9 combines with J gene TRBJ1-6; 7 bases agree with TRBD1. The germline V gene has CDR1 SEHNR and CDR2 FQNEAQ (reference sequence). CDR3 size: 16 residues. The DNA of the CDR3 is TGTGCCAGCAGCCCGGGGACAGTCTTCGGGGGTTCAGCCCTCCACTTT. Protein: CASSPGTVFGGSALHF.

The table lists this clonotype with many counts. The DNA for the CDR3 is TGCGCCAGCAGCTCTGGACCTGGTGAGCAGTTCTTC. Encoded protein: CASSSGPGEQFF. V is TRBV5-1 and J is TRBJ2-1; D is ambiguous. CDR1 is SGHRS, CDR2 YFSETQ, per germline. Trimming cost V 3 bases and J 9 bases, with 10 bases left between them. The CDR3 runs 12 residues.

This clonotype has ten or more counts. This rearrangement joins TRBV30 to TRBJ1-2; 9 bases align to TRBD1. J gave up 6 bases and V 3 bases, and 5 bases lay outside the gene matches. The CDR3 contains 13 residues. In germline, CDR1 is GTSNPN, CDR2 SVGIG (reference sequence). The CDR3, as DNA: TGTGCCTGGAGGACTACAGGGGGCGATGGCTACACCTTC. As protein: CAWRTTGGDGYTF. Combining the CDR3 with reference TRBV30 and TRBJ1-2 gives the whole variable domain SQTIHQWPATLVQPVGSPLSLECTVEGTSNPNLYWYRQAAGRGLQLLFYSVGIGQISSEVPQNLSASRPQDRQFILSSKKLLLSDSGFYLCAWRTTGGDGYTFGSGTRLTVV.

J is TRBJ2-1 and V is TRBV7-9; D could derive from TRBD1 or TRBD2 (7 bases each). Germline lookup yields CDR1 SEHNR and CDR2 FQNEAQ (reference sequence). This CDR3 contains 20 residues. The ends were cut back, 3 bases at V and 2 bases at J, with 26 bases in the middle. The CDR3 region has the DNA TGTGCCAGCAGCTTCCGCGGAGGCAGGGGGAGGGTGGAACCCTACAATGAGCAGTTCTTC. Its translation is CASSFRGGRGRVEPYNEQFF.

In its sample, this clonotype was seen many times. This rearrangement joins TRBV6-5 to TRBJ2-7, with 9 bases that match TRBD1. The CDR3 totals 15 residues. J gave up 4 bases and V 2 bases, and 6 bases lay outside the gene matches. Germline values: CDR1 MNHEY, CDR2 SVGAGI. CDR3 DNA: TGTGCCAGCAGTTACAGGGAGACAGGGGGATACGAGCAGTACGTC. Its translation: CASSYRETGGYEQYV.

This clonotype has just a few counts. The chain uses TRBV6-5 and TRBJ2-3; the D gene is possibly TRBD1 (5 bases). The CDR3 runs 15 residues. CDR1 and CDR2 from the germline V gene are MNHEY and SVGAGI. Trimming took off 2 bases at V and 6 bases at J, with 15 bases between the two ends. CDR3 region: CASSYADSFLDTQYF. In DNA form, the CDR3 reads TGTGCCAGCAGTTACGCAGACAGTTTTTTGGATACGCAGTATTTT.

This clonotype was counted only a few times. This chain connects TRBV9 to TRBJ2-5; D not resolved. CDR3 length: 16 amino acids. CDR1 and CDR2 (germline): SGDLS, YYNGEE. With 4 bases removed from V and 4 bases from J, the gap between germline ends came to 20 bases. The CDR3 nucleotides read TGTGCCAGCAGCCCCACCCCCCCACTCTCTGGAGAGACCCAGTACTTC. It yields the protein CASSPTPPLSGETQYF.

This clonotype was seen ten or more times. The rearrangement uses TRBV27 and TRBJ1-2, with 7 positions matching TRBD1. Germline V lookup: CDR1 MNHEY, CDR2 SMNVEV (reference sequence). The length of the CDR3 is 15 residues. The ends lost 2 bases at V and 9 bases at J; junction bases unmatched: 12. The CDR3 reads CASSLRTGAILSYTF. CDR3 nucleotide sequence: TGTGCCAGCAGTTTAAGGACAGGCGCTATCCTAAGCTACACCTTC.

This clonotype showed up many times. This chain links TRBV27 with TRBJ1-4, with D uncertain. Trimming left V 4 bases short and J 3 bases short, with 18 bases between. Germline V gene sequence: CDR1 MNHEY, CDR2 SMNVEV (reference sequence). The CDR3 contains 17 residues. CDR3: CASSSKTYRASNEKLFF. The CDR3 DNA reads as TGTGCCAGCAGTTCCAAGACGTACCGGGCGTCTAATGAAAAACTGTTTTTT.

This clonotype appeared many times. The chain employs TRBV25-1 and TRBJ1-1, with D tentatively TRBD1 (5 bases). The CDR3 consists of 10 residues. Germline CDR1 and CDR2: MGHDK and SYGVNS. The V gene lost 6 bases and the J gene lost 8 bases, with 7 bases spanning the gap. CDR3 coding DNA: TGTGCCAGCAGGGACAACGAAGCTTTCTTT. Residues: CASRDNEAFF.

There are many counts of this clonotype. The chain is built from TRBV20-1 and TRBJ2-1, with 9 positions matching TRBD1. Germline values: CDR1 DFQATT, CDR2 SNEGSKA (reference sequence). The CDR3 totals 13 residues. The CDR3 spells CTNPGQGYNEQFF. DNA for the CDR3: TGCACAAACCCGGGACAGGGCTACAATGAGCAGTTCTTC.

This clonotype was picked up many times. The CDR3 DNA sequence: TGTGCCACCAGCAGGGCACAGGGGGCGATCAATGAGCAGTTCTTC. It is translated as CATSRAQGAINEQFF. The chain is built from TRBV15 and TRBJ2-1, with TRBD1 identical over 9 bases. Germline V gene data show CDR1 as LNHNV and CDR2 as YYDKDF (reference sequence). With 3 bases clipped from V and 6 bases from J, the junction kept 6 bases outside the gene matches. This CDR3 region has 15 residues.

This clonotype was seen many times. The gene calls are TRBV20-1 and TRBJ2-1; 12 nucleotides agree with TRBD2. J was trimmed by 14 bases and V by 4 bases; bases with no gene match: 18. There are 16 residues in the CDR3. Germline V lookup: CDR1 DFQATT, CDR2 SNEGSKA (reference sequence). CDR3 nucleotide sequence: TGCAGTGCTACAGACCGCCTAGCGGGAGGGCCTCCCGTCGAGTTCTTC. It translates to CSATDRLAGGPPVEFF.

This clonotype was seen more than once but under ten times. As the CDR3 is not closed by the conserved phenylalanine or tryptophan, this likely results from a read error. The chain uses TRBV6-2 or TRBV6-3 and TRBJ2-5; a weak D match, TRBD1 (6 bases). The CDR3 is 13 residues long. Trimming removed 7 bases from V and 5 bases from J, with 14 bases in between. CDR1 is MNHEY and CDR2 is SVGEGT in the germline V gene. The DNA for the CDR3 is TGTGCCAGCAAAACAGGGAACGGGGAGACCCAGTACCTC. Protein product: CASKTGNGETQYL.

The chain recombines TRBV9 with TRBJ2-7, with TRBD1 identical over 8 bases. V was clipped by 3 bases and J by 9 bases; unmatched bases: 2. Germline CDR1 reads SGDLS; CDR2 reads YYNGEE. This CDR3 spans 11 amino acids. The CDR3 DNA is TGTGCCAGCAGCGCTGGACAGGGGCAGTACTTC. It is translated as CASSAGQGQYF.

This clonotype showed up many times. This chain uses TRBV11-2 with TRBJ2-2; 8 positions agree with TRBD2. The germline V gene encodes CDR1 SGHAT and CDR2 FQNNGV. With 0 bases clipped from V and 6 bases from J, the junction kept 12 bases outside the gene matches. The CDR3 runs to 18 residues. The CDR3 DNA reads TGTGCCAGCAGCTTAGATCTATTAGCGGGATCAGGATCCGGGGAGCTGTTTTTT. It yields the protein CASSLDLLAGSGSGELFF.

Many counts were recorded for this clonotype. The CDR3 reads CASSPYRGGPTEAFF. The CDR3 DNA follows: TGTGCCAGCTCACCCTACAGGGGAGGGCCCACTGAAGCTTTCTTT. The chain links TRBV18 to TRBJ1-1; 7 bases line up with TRBD1. CDR1 KGHSH and CDR2 LQKENI come from the germline V gene. The length of the CDR3 is 15 residues. Trimming cost V 3 bases and J 4 bases; bases outside gene matches: 8.

This clonotype was detected ten times or more. The chain couples TRBV9 to TRBJ2-7; 7 bases are a match to TRBD1. Trimming cost V 3 bases and J 4 bases; bases outside gene matches: 7. Germline V gives CDR1 SGDLS, CDR2 YYNGEE. The CDR3 spans 14 residues. The chain's CDR3 is CASSERQGFYEQYF. The CDR3 coding sequence is TGTGCCAGCAGCGAGAGACAGGGTTTTTACGAGCAGTACTTC.

This clonotype was detected many times. CDR3 DNA: TGTGCCACCAGTGATTCCTCCCGGAGTGAGCAGTTCTTC. Residues: CATSDSSRSEQFF. The genes are TRBV24-1 and TRBJ2-1; D uncertain. Germline V gene data show CDR1 as KGHDR and CDR2 as SFDVKD. Trimming stripped 2 bases from V and 9 bases from J, with 10 bases between. This CDR3 is 13 amino acids long.

There are many counts of this clonotype. CDR3 protein: CASSLEGTANTEAFF. As DNA, the CDR3 is TGCGCCAGCAGCTTGGAGGGGACGGCGAACACTGAAGCTTTCTTT. This chain links TRBV5-1 with TRBJ1-1; weak D call: TRBD1 (5 bases). The V end was cut by 0 bases, the J end by 1 base, with 10 bases between. Germline V gene data show CDR1 as SGHRS and CDR2 as YFSETQ. This CDR3 is built from 15 residues. Supplemented by reference TRBV5-1 and TRBJ1-1, the full variable domain reads KAGVTQTPRYLIKTRGQQVTLSCSPISGHRSVSWYQQTPGQGLQFLFEYFSETQRNKGNFPGRFSGRQFSNSRSEMNVSTLELGDSALYLCASSLEGTANTEAFFGQGTRLTVV.

The chain carries TRBV7-9 and TRBJ1-1, with D perhaps TRBD1 (5 bases). This CDR3 comprises 14 residues. CDR1 is SEHNR and CDR2 is FQNEAQ in the germline V gene (reference sequence). V gave up 7 bases and J gave up 0 bases, with 12 bases separating them. The CDR3 sequence is CASIAGHMNTEAFF. The CDR3, as DNA: TGTGCCAGCATAGCAGGACATATGAACACTGAAGCTTTCTTT. The variable domain in full, with the rest retrieved from reference TRBV7-9 and TRBJ1-1, is DTGVSQNPRHKITKRGQNVTFRCDPISEHNRLYWYRQTLGQGPEFLTYFQNEAQLEKSRLLSDRFSAERPKGSFSTLEIQRTEQGDSAMYLCASIAGHMNTEAFFGQGTRLTVV.

The table lists this clonotype with a few counts. The CDR3: CASKKNYGYTF. DNA of the CDR3: TGTGCCAGCAAAAAAAACTATGGCTACACCTTC. The chain carries TRBV6-2 or TRBV6-3 and TRBJ1-2; D unresolved. This CDR3 has 11 amino acids. Germline V gene data show CDR1 as MNHEY and CDR2 as SVGEGT. V lost 7 bases and J 2 bases, leaving 5 bases between the germline ends.